This T cell receptor beta chain was retrieved from a study of blood T cell repertoires in COVID-19. The CDR3 length is 14 residues. The V and J ends lost 6 bases and 0 bases respectively, with 12 bases between them. Germline CDR1 reads MNHEY; CDR2 reads SVGAGI. Assay: immunoSEQ multiplex PCR; the TCRdb copy retains only in-frame clones and omits some. Among around 60,000 clones listed, about 83% were seen once. The sample consisted of peripheral blood. The receptor's source is an elderly woman with acute or convalescent COVID-19. The V call is TRBV6-5, the J call TRBJ2-7; D may be TRBD1 (6 bases). CDR3 protein: CASRRQVNSYEQYF. CDR3 sequence (DNA): TGTGCCAGCAGGAGACAGGTGAACTCCTACGAGCAGTACTTC.